This T cell receptor beta chain was sequenced for a study of blood T cells in healthy people across ages. For the second PCR, which ran for roughly 6 to 11 cycles, a sample-barcoded 5' primer and a J-beta primer mix were used. TCRdb re-called the 5' RACE reads through MiXCR, storing one row per CDR3 protein. The table lists 1.5 million to 2 million distinct CDR3 sequences, around 50% of them singletons. With regard to this clonotype: Mismatch with germline at one junction end may stem from a read error.

The CDR3 extends over 15 amino acids. Germline-derived CDR1 and CDR2 are DFQATT and SNEGSKA (reference sequence). The receptor's source is a middle-aged woman in good health. The chain uses TRBV20-1 and TRBJ1-6; TRBD1 might be the D (5 bases). What was sequenced was blood. The CDR3 nucleotides are TGCGGTGCTAGAACGGCCAGGGCCGGGAACTCACCCCTCCACTTT. This translates into CGARTARAGNSPLHF.